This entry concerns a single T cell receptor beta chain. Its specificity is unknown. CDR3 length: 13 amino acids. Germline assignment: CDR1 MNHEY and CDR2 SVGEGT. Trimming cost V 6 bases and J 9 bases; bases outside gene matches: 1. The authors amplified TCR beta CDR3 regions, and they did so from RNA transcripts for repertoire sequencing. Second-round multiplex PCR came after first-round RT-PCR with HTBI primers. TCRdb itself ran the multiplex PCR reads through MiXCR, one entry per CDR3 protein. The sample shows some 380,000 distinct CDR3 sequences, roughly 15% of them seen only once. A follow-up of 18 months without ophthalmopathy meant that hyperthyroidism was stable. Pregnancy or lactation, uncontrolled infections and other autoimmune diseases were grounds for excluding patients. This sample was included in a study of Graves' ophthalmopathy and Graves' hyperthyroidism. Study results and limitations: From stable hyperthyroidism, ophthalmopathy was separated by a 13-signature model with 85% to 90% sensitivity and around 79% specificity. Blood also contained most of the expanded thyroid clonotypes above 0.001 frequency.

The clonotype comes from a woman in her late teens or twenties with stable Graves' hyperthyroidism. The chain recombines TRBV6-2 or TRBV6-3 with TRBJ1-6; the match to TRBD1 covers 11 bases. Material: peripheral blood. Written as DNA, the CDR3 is TGTGCCAGCAGAGGGACAGGGGGTTCACCCCTCCACTTT. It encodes CASRGTGGSPLHF.